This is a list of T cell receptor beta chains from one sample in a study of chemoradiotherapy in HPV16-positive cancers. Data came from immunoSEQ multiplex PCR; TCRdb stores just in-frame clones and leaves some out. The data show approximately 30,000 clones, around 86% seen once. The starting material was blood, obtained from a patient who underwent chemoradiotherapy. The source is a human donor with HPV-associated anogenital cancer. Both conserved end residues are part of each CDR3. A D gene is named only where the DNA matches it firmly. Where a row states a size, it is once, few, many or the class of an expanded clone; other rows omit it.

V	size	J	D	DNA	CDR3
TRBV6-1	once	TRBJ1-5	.	TGTGCCAGCAGTGGGACAGCCAGTCATCAGCCCCAGCATTTT	CASSGTASHQPQHF
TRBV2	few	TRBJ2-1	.	TGTGCCAGTGCCGGGACACAACTTAACAATGAGCAGTTCTTC	CASAGTQLNNEQFF
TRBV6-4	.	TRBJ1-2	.	TGTGCCAGCAGTGGCGAGGGAAGCTATGGCTACACCTTC	CASSGEGSYGYTF
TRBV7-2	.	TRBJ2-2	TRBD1	TGTGCCAGCAGCTCCATGGGGGGACAGGATTTATCGGGGGAGCTGTTTTTT	CASSSMGGQDLSGELFF
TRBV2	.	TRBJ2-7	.	TGTGCCAGCAGTGAAAGTGTGGCGAGGGAGCAGTACTTC	CASSESVAREQYF
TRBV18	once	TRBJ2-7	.	TGTGCCAGCTCGCCCCCGGGGCGGGGCGAGCAGTACTTC	CASSPPGRGEQYF
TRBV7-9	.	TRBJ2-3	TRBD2	TGTGCCAGCAGCCGCATTCTAGCGGGGGCTAGCACAGATACGCAGTATTTT	CASSRILAGASTDTQYF
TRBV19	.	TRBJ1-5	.	TGTGCCAGCACCCTCTTTGGGGGGCTCCATAGCAATCAGCCCCAGCATTTT	CASTLFGGLHSNQPQHF
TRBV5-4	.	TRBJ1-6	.	TGTGCCAGCAGCTTGGCCCGCGGCAGTGAGAATTCACCCCTCCACTTT	CASSLARGSENSPLHF
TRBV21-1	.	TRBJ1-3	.	TGTGCCAGCAGCAAGGGTCACTCTGGAAACACCATATATTTT	CASSKGHSGNTIYF
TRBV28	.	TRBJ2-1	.	TGTGCCAGCAGTTCCCGCGGCTACGGGGAGCAGTTCTTC	CASSSRGYGEQFF
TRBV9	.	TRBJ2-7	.	TGTGCCAGCAGCTTCTACCCTGGACAGCCTAACTCCTACGAGCAGTACTTC	CASSFYPGQPNSYEQYF
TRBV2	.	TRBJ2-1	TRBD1	TGTGCCAGGGGACAGCTGAGCTCCTACAATGAGCAGTTCTTC	CARGQLSSYNEQFF
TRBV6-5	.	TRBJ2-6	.	TGTGCCAGCGGGGCTGGGGCCAACGTCCTGACTTTC	CASGAGANVLTF
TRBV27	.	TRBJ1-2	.	TGTGCCAGCAGCCGAGCCCGACAGGACCCCTATGGCTACACCTTC	CASSRARQDPYGYTF
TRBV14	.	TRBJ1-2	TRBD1	TGTGCCAGCAGCCCCCGGGCGGGACAGGGTCTTTACACCTTC	CASSPRAGQGLYTF
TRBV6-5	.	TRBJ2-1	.	TGTGCCAGCAGATCAGGACCCCACAATGAGCAGTTCTTC	CASRSGPHNEQFF
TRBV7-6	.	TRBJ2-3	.	TGTGCCAGCAGTCGCACGGGGGCCCCCACAGATACGCAGTATTTT	CASSRTGAPTDTQYF
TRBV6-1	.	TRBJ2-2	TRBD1	TGTGCCAGCAGTGACCGGGACAGGGGGCTGGACACCGGGGAGCTGTTTTTT	CASSDRDRGLDTGELFF
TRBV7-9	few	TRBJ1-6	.	TGTGCCAGCAGCTTTGGCGCGGAATCACCCCTCCACTTT	CASSFGAESPLHF
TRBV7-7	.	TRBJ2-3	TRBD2	TGTGCTAGCAGCTTAAACCGGGGGGGAGATACGCAGTATTTT	CASSLNRGGDTQYF
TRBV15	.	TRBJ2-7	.	TGTGCCACCAGCAGAGGGACAGCTCCAGACGAGCAGTACTTC	CATSRGTAPDEQYF
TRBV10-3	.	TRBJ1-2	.	TGTGCCATCAGTGAGACAGGGAAGGGCTATGGCTACACCTTC	CAISETGKGYGYTF
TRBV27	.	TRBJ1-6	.	TGTGCCAGCAGAGCCTGGGTACATAATTCACCCCTCCACTTT	CASRAWVHNSPLHF
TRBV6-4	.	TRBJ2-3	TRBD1	TGTGCCAGCAGACGCGACAGGGGGACAGATACGCAGTATTTT	CASRRDRGTDTQYF
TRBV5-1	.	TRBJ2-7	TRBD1	TGCGCCAGCAAGACAGGGGGCCACGAGCAGTACTTC	CASKTGGHEQYF
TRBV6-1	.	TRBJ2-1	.	TGTGCCAGCAGTGAATATGTCAGTTCGGATGAGCAGTTCTTC	CASSEYVSSDEQFF
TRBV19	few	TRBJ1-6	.	TGTGCCAGTAGTATTTACGGGACGGCATCTTCACCCCTCCACTTT	CASSIYGTASSPLHF
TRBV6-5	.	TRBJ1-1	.	TGTGCCAGCACGCAGGGCACAAAATCGAACACTGAAGCTTTCTTT	CASTQGTKSNTEAFF
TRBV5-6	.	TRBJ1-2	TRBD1	TGTGCCAGCAGCTTGGACAGGGGGCCCGGCTACACCTTC	CASSLDRGPGYTF
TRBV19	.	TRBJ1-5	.	TGTGCCAGTAGCCTGGACGGCAACTTGAATCAGCCCCAGCATTTT	CASSLDGNLNQPQHF
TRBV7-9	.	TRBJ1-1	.	TGTGCCAGCAGCGGAAGAAGGGACACTGAAGCTTTCTTT	CASSGRRDTEAFF
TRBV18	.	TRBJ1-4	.	TGTGCCAGCTCACCGTCCGGACCCTCCCCGGGTGAAAAACTGTTTTTT	CASSPSGPSPGEKLFF
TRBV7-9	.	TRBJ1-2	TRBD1	TGTGCCAGCAGCACCTGGGACAGGGGGCGATCGGTCTATGGCTACACCTTC	CASSTWDRGRSVYGYTF
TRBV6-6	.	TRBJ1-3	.	TGTGCCAGCAGGGATACCAGAAACACCATATATTTT	CASRDTRNTIYF
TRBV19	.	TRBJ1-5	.	TGTGCCAGTAGTATAGAGAAACAGCCCAATCAGCCCCAGCATTTT	CASSIEKQPNQPQHF
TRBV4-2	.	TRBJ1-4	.	TGTGCCAGCAGCCAAAATTGGGAGTTGGTGGTTGAAAAACTGTTTTTT	CASSQNWELVVEKLFF
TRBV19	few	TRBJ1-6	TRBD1	TGTGCCAGTGGGACCACGGGACAGGCGGATTCACCCCTCCACTTT	CASGTTGQADSPLHF
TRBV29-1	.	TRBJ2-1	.	TGCAGCGTTGAAATTTACAATGAGCAGTTCTTC	CSVEIYNEQFF
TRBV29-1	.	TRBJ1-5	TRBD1	TGCAGCGTTGCCCAGGGGGAGGGTCAGCCCCAGCATTTT	CSVAQGEGQPQHF
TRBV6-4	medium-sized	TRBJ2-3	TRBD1	TGTGCCAGCAGTACAGGGGTTGAATCCACAGATACGCAGTATTTT	CASSTGVESTDTQYF
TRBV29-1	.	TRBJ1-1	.	TGCAGCGTCGCGGACTTTGGGGACACTGAAGCTTTCTTT	CSVADFGDTEAFF
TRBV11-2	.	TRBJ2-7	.	TGTGCCAGCAGGCGACAGGCCTACTCCTACGAGCAGTACTTC	CASRRQAYSYEQYF
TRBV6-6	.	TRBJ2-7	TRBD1	TGTGCCAGCAGTTACCCTCAGGGGGCGGCATCCTACGAGCAGTACTTC	CASSYPQGAASYEQYF
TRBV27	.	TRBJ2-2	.	TGTGCCAGCAGTTTATATTTAGGGGAGGTGGGAACCGGGGAGCTGTTTTTT	CASSLYLGEVGTGELFF